Here is one TCR beta chain with its context. It is unclear where the CDR3 begins or ends on the DNA, so no DNA is shown, and the CDR3 is as TCRdb lists it. Clones were read by immunoSEQ multiplex PCR, and TCRdb kept only the in-frame ones, dropping some. The sample consists of some 170,000 clones, 92% of them appearing once. The sample belongs to a study of T cell responses to AZD1222 COVID-19 vaccine. Termini included, the CDR3 measures 15 amino acids. CDR1 and CDR2 from the germline V gene are SGHVS and FNYEAQ. The chain links TRBV7-6 to TRBJ2-3; the table's D call of TRBD1 was not tested on the DNA. Sequenced here: peripheral blood, sampled 28 days after the second AZD1222 dose. This TCR was sampled from an adult who received the AZD1222 COVID-19 vaccine. This chain's CDR3 is CASSFGQGASGTQYF.